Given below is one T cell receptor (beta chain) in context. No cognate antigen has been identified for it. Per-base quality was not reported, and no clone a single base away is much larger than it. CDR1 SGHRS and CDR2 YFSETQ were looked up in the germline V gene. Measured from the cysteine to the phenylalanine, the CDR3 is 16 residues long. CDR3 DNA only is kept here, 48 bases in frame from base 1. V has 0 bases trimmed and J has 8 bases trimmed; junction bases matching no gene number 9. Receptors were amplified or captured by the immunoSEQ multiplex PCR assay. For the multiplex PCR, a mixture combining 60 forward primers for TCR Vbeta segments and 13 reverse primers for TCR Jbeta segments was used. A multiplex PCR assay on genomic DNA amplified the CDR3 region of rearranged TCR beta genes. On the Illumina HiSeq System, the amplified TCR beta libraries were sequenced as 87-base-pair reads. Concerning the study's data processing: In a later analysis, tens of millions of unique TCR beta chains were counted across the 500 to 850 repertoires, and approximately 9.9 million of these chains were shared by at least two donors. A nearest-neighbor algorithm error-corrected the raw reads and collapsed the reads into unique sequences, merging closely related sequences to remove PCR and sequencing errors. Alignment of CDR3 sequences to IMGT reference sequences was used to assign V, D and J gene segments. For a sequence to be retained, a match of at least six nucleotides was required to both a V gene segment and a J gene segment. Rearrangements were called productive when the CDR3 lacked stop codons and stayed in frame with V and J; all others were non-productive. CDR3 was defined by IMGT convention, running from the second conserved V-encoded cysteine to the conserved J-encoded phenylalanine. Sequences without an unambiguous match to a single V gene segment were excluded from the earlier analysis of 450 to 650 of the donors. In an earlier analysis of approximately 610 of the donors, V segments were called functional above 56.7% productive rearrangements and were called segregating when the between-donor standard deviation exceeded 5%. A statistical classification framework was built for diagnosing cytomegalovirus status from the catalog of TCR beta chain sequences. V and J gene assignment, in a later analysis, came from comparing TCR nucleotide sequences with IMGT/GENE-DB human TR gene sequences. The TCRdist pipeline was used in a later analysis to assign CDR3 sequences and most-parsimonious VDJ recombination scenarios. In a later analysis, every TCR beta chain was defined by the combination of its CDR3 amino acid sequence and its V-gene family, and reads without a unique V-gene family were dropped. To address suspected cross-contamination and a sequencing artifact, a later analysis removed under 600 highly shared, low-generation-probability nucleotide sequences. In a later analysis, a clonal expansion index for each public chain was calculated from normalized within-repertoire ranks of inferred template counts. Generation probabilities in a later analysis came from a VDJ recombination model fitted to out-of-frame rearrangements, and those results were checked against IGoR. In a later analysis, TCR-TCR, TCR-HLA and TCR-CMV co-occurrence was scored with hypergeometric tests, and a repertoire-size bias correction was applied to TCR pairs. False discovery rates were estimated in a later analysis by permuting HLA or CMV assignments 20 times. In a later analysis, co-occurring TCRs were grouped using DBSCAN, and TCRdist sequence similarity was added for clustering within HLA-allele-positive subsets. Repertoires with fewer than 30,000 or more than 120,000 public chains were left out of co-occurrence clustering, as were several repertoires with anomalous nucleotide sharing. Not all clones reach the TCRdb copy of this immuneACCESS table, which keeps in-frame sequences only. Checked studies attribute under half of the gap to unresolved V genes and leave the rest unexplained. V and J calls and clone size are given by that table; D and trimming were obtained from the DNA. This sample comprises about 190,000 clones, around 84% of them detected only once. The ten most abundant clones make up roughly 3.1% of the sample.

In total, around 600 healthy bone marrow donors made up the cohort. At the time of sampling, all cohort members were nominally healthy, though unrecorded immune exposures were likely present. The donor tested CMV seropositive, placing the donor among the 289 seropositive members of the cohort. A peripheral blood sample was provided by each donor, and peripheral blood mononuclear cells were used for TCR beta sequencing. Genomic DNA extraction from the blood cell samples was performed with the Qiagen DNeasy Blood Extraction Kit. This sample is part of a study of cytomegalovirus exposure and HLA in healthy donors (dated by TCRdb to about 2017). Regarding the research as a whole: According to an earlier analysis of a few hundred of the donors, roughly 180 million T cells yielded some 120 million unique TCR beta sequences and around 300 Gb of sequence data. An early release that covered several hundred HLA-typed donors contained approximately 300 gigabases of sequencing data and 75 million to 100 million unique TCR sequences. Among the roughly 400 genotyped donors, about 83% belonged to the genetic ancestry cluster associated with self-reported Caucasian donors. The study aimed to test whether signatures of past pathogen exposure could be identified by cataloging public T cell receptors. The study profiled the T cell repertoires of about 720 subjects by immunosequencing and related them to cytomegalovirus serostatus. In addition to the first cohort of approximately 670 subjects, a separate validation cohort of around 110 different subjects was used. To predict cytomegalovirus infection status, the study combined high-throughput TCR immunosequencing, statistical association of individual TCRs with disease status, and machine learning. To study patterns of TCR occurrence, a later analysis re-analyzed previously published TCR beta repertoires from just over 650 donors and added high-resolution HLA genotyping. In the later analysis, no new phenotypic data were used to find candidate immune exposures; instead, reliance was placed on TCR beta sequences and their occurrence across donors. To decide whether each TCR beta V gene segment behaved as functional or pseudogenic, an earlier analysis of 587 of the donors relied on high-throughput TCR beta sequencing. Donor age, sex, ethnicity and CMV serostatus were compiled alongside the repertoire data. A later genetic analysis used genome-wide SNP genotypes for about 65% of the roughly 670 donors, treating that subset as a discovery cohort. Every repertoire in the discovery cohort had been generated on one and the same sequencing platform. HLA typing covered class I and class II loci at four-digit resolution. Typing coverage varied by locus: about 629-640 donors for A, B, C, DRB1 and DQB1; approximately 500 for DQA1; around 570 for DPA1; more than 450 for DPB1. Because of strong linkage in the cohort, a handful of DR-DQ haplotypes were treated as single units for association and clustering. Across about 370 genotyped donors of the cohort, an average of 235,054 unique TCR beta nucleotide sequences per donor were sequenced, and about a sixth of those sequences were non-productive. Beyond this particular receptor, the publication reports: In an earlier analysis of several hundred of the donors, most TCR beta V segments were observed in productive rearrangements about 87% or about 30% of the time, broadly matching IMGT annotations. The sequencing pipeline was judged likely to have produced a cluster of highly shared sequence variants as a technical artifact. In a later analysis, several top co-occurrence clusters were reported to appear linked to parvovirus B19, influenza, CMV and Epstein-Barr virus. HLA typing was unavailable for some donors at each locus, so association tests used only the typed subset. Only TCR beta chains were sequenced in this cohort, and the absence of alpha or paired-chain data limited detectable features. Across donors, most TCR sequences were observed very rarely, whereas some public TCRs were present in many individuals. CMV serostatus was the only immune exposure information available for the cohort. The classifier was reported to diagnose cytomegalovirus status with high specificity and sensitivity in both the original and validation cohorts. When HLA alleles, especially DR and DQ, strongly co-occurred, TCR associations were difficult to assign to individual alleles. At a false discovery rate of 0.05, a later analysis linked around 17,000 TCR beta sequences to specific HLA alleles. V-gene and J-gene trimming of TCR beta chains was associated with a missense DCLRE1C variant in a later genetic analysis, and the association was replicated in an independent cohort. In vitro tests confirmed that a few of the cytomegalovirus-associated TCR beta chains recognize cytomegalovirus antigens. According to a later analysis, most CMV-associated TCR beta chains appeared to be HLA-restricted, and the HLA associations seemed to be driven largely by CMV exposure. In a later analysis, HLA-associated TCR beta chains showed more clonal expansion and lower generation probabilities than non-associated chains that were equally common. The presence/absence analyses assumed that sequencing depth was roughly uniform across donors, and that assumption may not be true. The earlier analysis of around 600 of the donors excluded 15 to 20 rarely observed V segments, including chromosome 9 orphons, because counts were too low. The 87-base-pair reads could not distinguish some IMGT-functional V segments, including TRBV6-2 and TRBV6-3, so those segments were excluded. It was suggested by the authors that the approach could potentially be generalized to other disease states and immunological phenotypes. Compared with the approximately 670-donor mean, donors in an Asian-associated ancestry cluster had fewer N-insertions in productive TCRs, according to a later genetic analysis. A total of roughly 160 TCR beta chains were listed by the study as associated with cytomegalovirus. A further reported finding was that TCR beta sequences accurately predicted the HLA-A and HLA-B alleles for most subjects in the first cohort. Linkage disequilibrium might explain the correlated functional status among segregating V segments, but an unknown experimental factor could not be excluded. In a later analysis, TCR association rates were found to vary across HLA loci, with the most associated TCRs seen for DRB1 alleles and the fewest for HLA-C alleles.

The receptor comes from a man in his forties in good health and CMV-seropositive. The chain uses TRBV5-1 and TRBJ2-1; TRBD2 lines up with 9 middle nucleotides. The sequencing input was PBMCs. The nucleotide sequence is TGCGCCAGCAGCTTGGGGTCTAGCGGGATTGGGGATGAGCAGTTCTTC. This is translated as CASSLGSSGIGDEQFF.